A single sample gave rise to the 28 T cell receptor beta chains below, sequenced in a study of T-cell memory formation after mild COVID-19. TCRdb re-called the 5' RACE reads through MiXCR, storing one row per CDR3 protein. In the table there are about 390,000 distinct CDR3 sequences, 15% to 20% of which are singletons. Sequences were obtained from PBMCs or a T cell subset sorted from them (not recorded which). These TCRs come from a man aged 18 to 29 who had mild COVID-19 (a few samples of this study predate the infection). Cell type and time point are not known.

In its sample, this clonotype was seen a few times. The chain combines TRBV7-9 with TRBJ2-7; D possibly corresponds to TRBD1 (5 bases). This CDR3 is 13 amino acids long. The germline V gene encodes CDR1 SEHNR and CDR2 FQNEAQ (reference sequence). With 2 bases removed from V and 1 base from J, the gap between germline ends came to 6 bases. CDR3 sequence: CASSLRGSYEQYV. CDR3 DNA: TGTGCCAGCAGCTTAAGGGGTTCCTACGAGCAGTACGTC.

The chain employs TRBV18 and TRBJ2-1; the D call may be TRBD1 or TRBD2 (5 bases each). V was pared by 8 bases and J by 9 bases, with 8 bases between. Germline CDR1 reads KGHSH; CDR2 reads LQKENI. The CDR3 loop spans 10 amino acids. The chain's CDR3 is CASGGAEQFF. In DNA form, the CDR3 reads TGTGCCAGCGGGGGTGCTGAGCAGTTCTTC.

V usage is TRBV13 and J usage is TRBJ2-6; D unclear. Germline CDR1 PRHDT, CDR2 FYEKMQ (reference sequence). The CDR3 totals 16 residues. V gave up 0 bases and J gave up 0 bases, with 6 bases separating them. This CDR3 reads CASSLGPPSGANVLTF. Written as DNA, the CDR3 is TGTGCCAGCAGCTTAGGGCCCCCCTCTGGGGCCAACGTCCTGACTTTC.

V gene TRBV7-3 combines with J gene TRBJ2-1; tentatively, D is TRBD2 (6 bases). Germline CDR1 SGHTA, CDR2 FQGTGA. The CDR3 consists of 13 residues. The V and J ends lost 2 bases and 10 bases respectively, with 12 bases between them. The CDR3 loop reads CASSLGDSLEQFF. CDR3 nucleotide sequence: TGTGCCAGCAGCTTAGGGGACTCGTTGGAGCAGTTCTTC.

In its sample, this clonotype was seen a few times. The V and J genes are TRBV20-1 and TRBJ2-1; no firm D call. CDR3 length: 11 residues. Germline CDR1 DFQATT, CDR2 SNEGSKA (reference sequence). Trimming stripped 3 bases from V and 8 bases from J, with 8 bases between. CDR3 sequence reads: CSASSGHEQFF. DNA of the CDR3: TGCAGTGCTAGTTCGGGCCATGAGCAGTTCTTC.

The chain links TRBV12-3 or TRBV12-4 to TRBJ2-7; D gene ambiguous. Trimming pared 3 bases from V and 5 bases from J, leaving 11 bases between. CDR3 length: 13 amino acids. The CDR3 coding sequence is TGTGCCAGCAGTTTCCTCCAGGTCCACGAGCAGTACTTC. This gives the protein CASSFLQVHEQYF.

This clonotype came up many times. CDR3 region: CASSLTGGQETQYF. The CDR3 DNA is TGTGCCAGCAGTCTCACTGGGGGGCAAGAGACCCAGTACTTC. V and J are TRBV12-3 or TRBV12-4 and TRBJ2-5, with a weak D call TRBD2 (6 bases). V lost 5 bases, J lost 2 bases, and 12 bases lay in between. This CDR3 region has 14 residues.

This rearrangement joins TRBV27 to TRBJ2-2, with D possibly being TRBD1 (6 bases). The germline V gene has CDR1 MNHEY and CDR2 SMNVEV (reference sequence). V was pared by 5 bases and J by 2 bases, with 12 bases between. The CDR3 runs 15 residues. This CDR3 is CASSPNRDNTGELFF. CDR3 DNA sequence: TGTGCCAGCAGTCCGAACAGGGACAACACCGGGGAGCTGTTTTTT.

This clonotype was found a few times. This sequence joins TRBV5-1 and TRBJ1-2; TRBD1 matches at 7 bases. Unmatched junction bases numbered 12, after V lost 4 bases and J lost 6 bases. Germline loops: CDR1 SGHRS, CDR2 YFSETQ. This CDR3 has 15 residues. Here the CDR3 reads CASSPLYDRADGYTF. CDR3 nucleotide sequence: TGCGCCAGCAGCCCCTTGTACGACAGGGCGGATGGCTACACCTTC.

This clonotype was detected a few times. The J gene is TRBJ1-1, the V gene TRBV29-1; D is undetermined. Germline V gene lookup returns CDR1 SQVTM and CDR2 ANQGSEA. V was shortened by 0 bases and J by 0 bases, with 5 bases between the two germline ends. The CDR3 sequence is 13 residues long. DNA for the CDR3: TGCAGCGTTGAAGAGGGGATGAACACTGAAGCTTTCTTT. It is translated as CSVEEGMNTEAFF.

The rearrangement joins TRBV9 to TRBJ2-3, with TRBD1 as a possible D gene (5 bases). The CDR3 length is 15 residues. V shed 0 bases and J shed 3 bases, with 11 bases lying between them. Germline V gene data show CDR1 as SGDLS and CDR2 as YYNGEE. The CDR3 loop reads CASSVAPGNTDTQYF. CDR3 bases: TGTGCCAGCAGCGTAGCGCCAGGGAATACAGATACGCAGTATTTT. Complete variable domain (other parts from reference TRBV9 and TRBJ2-3): DSGVTQTPKHLITATGQRVTLRCSPRSGDLSVYWYQQSLDQGLQFLIQYYNGEERAKGNILERFSAQQFPDLHSELNLSSLELGDSALYFCASSVAPGNTDTQYFGPGTRLTVL.

This clonotype was counted many times. This sequence joins TRBV5-1 and TRBJ2-3; D unresolved. The germline V gene encodes CDR1 SGHRS and CDR2 YFSETQ. Between the trimmed V and J ends, which lost 0 bases and 5 bases, there was a span of 4 bases. This CDR3 is 12 amino acids long. The CDR3 DNA reads TGCGCCAGCAGCTTGGTCGAAGATACGCAGTATTTT. Its protein product is CASSLVEDTQYF. The entire variable domain, with the rest obtained from reference TRBV5-1 and TRBJ2-3, is as follows: KAGVTQTPRYLIKTRGQQVTLSCSPISGHRSVSWYQQTPGQGLQFLFEYFSETQRNKGNFPGRFSGRQFSNSRSEMNVSTLELGDSALYLCASSLVEDTQYFGPGTRLTVL.

This clonotype occurred many times. This chain links TRBV12-3 or TRBV12-4 with TRBJ2-5; 8 bases line up with TRBD1. The CDR3 has 14 residues. V was clipped by 5 bases and J by 4 bases; unmatched bases: 6. The CDR3 reads CASSRPTGVETQYF. The CDR3, as DNA: TGTGCCAGCAGTCGGCCGACAGGGGTAGAGACCCAGTACTTC.

This clonotype was picked up a small number of times. The chain has TRBV5-1 and TRBJ2-7, with D hard to call. The CDR3 length is 13 residues. V shed 0 bases and J shed 7 bases, with 11 bases lying between them. CDR1 is SGHRS, CDR2 YFSETQ, per germline. CDR3 DNA sequence: TGCGCCAGCAGCTTGGAGTCTAAGAGTGAGCAGTACGTC. Translating it yields CASSLESKSEQYV.

The rearrangement links TRBV27 to TRBJ2-3, with 10 nucleotides matching TRBD2. V gave up 4 bases and J gave up 1 base; unmatched junction bases: 8. CDR3 size: 17 residues. Germline lookup yields CDR1 MNHEY and CDR2 SMNVEV (reference sequence). CDR3 sequence (DNA): TGTGCCAGCAGTTCCTCAACTAGCGGGGATCGCACAGATACGCAGTATTTT. Translation gives CASSSSTSGDRTDTQYF.

This clonotype was seen only a few times. The V gene is TRBV4-3, the J gene TRBJ2-2, with D perhaps matching TRBD1 (5 bases). This CDR3 is built from 16 residues. Germline CDR1 LGHNA, CDR2 YSLEER. Trimming removed 4 bases from V and 1 base from J, with 13 bases in between. As DNA, the CDR3 is TGCGCCAGCAGCCTGCGGCCGGACAAGAACACCGGGGAGCTGTTTTTT. Translating gives CASSLRPDKNTGELFF.

This clonotype was detected many times. This chain joins TRBV6-2 or TRBV6-3 and TRBJ1-5; D remains unclear. The V end was cut by 5 bases, the J end by 7 bases, with 18 bases between. CDR1 is MNHEY, CDR2 SVGEGT, per germline. The CDR3 is 15 residues long. For the CDR3, the DNA is TGTGCCAGCAGTCCTTCTCCGGTCGAGAAACAGCCCCAGCATTTT. Translated, it gives CASSPSPVEKQPQHF.

The sample holds a few counts of this clonotype. The V gene is TRBV5-5, the J gene TRBJ1-1; tentatively, D is TRBD1 (6 bases). V was shortened by 1 base and J by 6 bases, with 16 bases between the two germline ends. Germline-derived CDR1 and CDR2 are SGHKS and YYEKEE (reference sequence). The CDR3 spans 15 residues. CDR3 bases: TGTGCCAGCAGCTTGCGATACAGGGAGTTGGCTGAAGCTTTCTTT. It is translated as CASSLRYRELAEAFF.

The chain has TRBV4-2 and TRBJ1-6, with 9 bases fitting TRBD1. V trimming: 0 bases; J trimming: 6 bases; junction bases outside the gene matches: 9. This CDR3 has 18 amino acids. The germline gives CDR1 LGHNA, CDR2 YNFKEQ. The CDR3 loop is CASSQDGDRADVNSPLHF. In DNA, the CDR3 is TGTGCCAGCAGCCAAGATGGGGACAGGGCAGATGTTAATTCACCCCTCCACTTT.

This clonotype showed up many times. J is TRBJ1-5 and V is TRBV4-3; D is undetermined. The CDR3 loop spans 15 amino acids. V was trimmed by 0 bases and J by 7 bases, leaving 13 bases between them. Germline CDR1 and CDR2: LGHNA and YSLEER. The CDR3 protein is CASSQDVGSGQPQHF. Written as DNA, the CDR3 is TGCGCCAGCAGCCAAGACGTGGGTTCGGGGCAGCCCCAGCATTTT.

The rearrangement uses TRBV27 and TRBJ1-5, with TRBD1 as a possible D gene (5 bases). V shed 3 bases and J shed 7 bases, with 13 bases lying between them. CDR1 MNHEY and CDR2 SMNVEV come from the germline V gene (reference sequence). This CDR3 region has 14 residues. DNA for the CDR3: TGTGCCAGCAGTTTCGGGGGGTCACGGCAGCCCCAGCATTTT. The encoded protein is CASSFGGSRQPQHF.

This clonotype was observed a handful of times. This chain uses TRBV12-3 or TRBV12-4 with TRBJ2-1; D is possibly TRBD1 or TRBD2 (6 bases each). This CDR3 spans 15 amino acids. V lost 6 bases and J lost 7, with 19 bases in between. For the CDR3, the DNA is TGTGCCAGCAGCCCCTACCCGGGGGCCGTAAATGAGCAGTTCTTC. It codes for CASSPYPGAVNEQFF.

This clonotype was seen at least ten times. This chain joins TRBV18 and TRBJ1-5; no firm D call. V was cut by 3 bases and J by 2 bases, with 8 bases left in between. CDR1 and CDR2 (germline): KGHSH, LQKENI. This CDR3 contains 14 residues. CDR3 DNA: TGTGCCAGCTCACCCTCGGGCGGCAATCAGCCCCAGCATTTT. It is translated as CASSPSGGNQPQHF.

In its sample, this clonotype was seen many times. The J gene is TRBJ1-1, the V gene TRBV3-1; D remains ambiguous. In germline, CDR1 is LGHDT, CDR2 YNNKEL (reference sequence). This CDR3 comprises 12 residues. V lost 1 base, J lost 5 bases, and 5 bases lay in between. The CDR3 DNA reads as TGTGCCAGCAGCCAAGGGGAGACTGAAGCTTTCTTT. It is translated as CASSQGETEAFF. Based on the CDR3 plus reference TRBV3-1 and TRBJ1-1, the full variable domain is DTAVSQTPKYLVTQMGNDKSIKCEQNLGHDTMYWYKQDSKKFLKIMFSYNNKELIINETVPNRFSPKSPDKAHLNLHINSLELGDSAVYFCASSQGETEAFFGQGTRLTVV.

This CDR3 reads CASSETRDGYTF. CDR3 nucleotides: TGCGCCAGCAGTGAAACTAGGGATGGCTACACCTTC. V gene TRBV10-2 combines with J gene TRBJ1-2, with unresolved D. V shed 3 bases and J shed 6 bases, with 8 bases lying between them. There are 12 residues in the CDR3. Germline assignment: CDR1 WSHSY and CDR2 SAAADI.

This clonotype was seen only a few times. The chain is built from TRBV20-1 and TRBJ2-5; 14 nucleotides align to TRBD2. The CDR3 consists of 16 residues. Germline V CDR1 and CDR2: DFQATT, SNEGSKA (reference sequence). Losses at the gene ends were 5 bases for V and 5 bases for J; bases not matched to a gene: 10. CDR3 coding DNA: TGCAGTGCTGAACACGGACTAGCGGGGGGTAGTGAGACCCAGTACTTC. It codes for CSAEHGLAGGSETQYF.

This clonotype was seen only a few times. The CDR3 DNA is TGTGCCAGCAGCTTAAAAAGGACTAGCGGTTACAATGAGCAGTTCTTC. Translating gives CASSLKRTSGYNEQFF. The J gene is TRBJ2-1, the V gene TRBV7-8, with 10 bases lining up with TRBD2. V lost 2 bases, J lost 4 bases, and 5 bases stayed unmatched. CDR1 and CDR2 (germline): SGHVS, FQNEAQ. The CDR3 is 16 amino acids.

V and J are TRBV27 and TRBJ1-1, with TRBD1 matching 7 bases. The junction had 5 bases not matched to a gene; V was cut back by 4 bases and J by 0 bases. Germline CDR1 MNHEY, CDR2 SMNVEV (reference sequence). This CDR3 region has 15 residues. CDR3 coding DNA: TGTGCCAGCAGTTGGGGGACAGACATGAACACTGAAGCTTTCTTT. This sequence encodes CASSWGTDMNTEAFF.